This TCR beta chain was recovered during a study of naive and memory T cell subsets. A word on this clonotype: Antigen specificity is unknown. A much bigger clone sits one base away, suggesting this may be a read error.

Four PCR rounds used nested alpha and beta constant region primers plus the SP2 primer. TCRdb reprocessed the UMI-ligation and nested PCR reads with MiXCR, giving one entry per CDR3 protein. Among around 14,000 distinct CDR3 sequences listed, under 6.5% were seen once. Treatment denoted: skin biopsy from PPD injection site in Mantoux-positive individual. The library had UMIs added by 3' ligation of an oligonucleotide to TCR cDNA. Tuberculin skin test biopsies were taken where PPD was injected in Mantoux-positive people. CDR3 length: 16 residues. Germline values: CDR1 SGHNT, CDR2 YYREEE (reference sequence). Study-level results: TCR transcript changes with activation or differentiation may affect this RNA method. Tuberculin site TCR excess was interpreted as type IV hypersensitivity infiltration.

The rearrangement uses TRBV5-4 and TRBJ1-6, with D perhaps TRBD1 (6 bases). The TCR originated in an adult in good health. Sequencing was performed on skin, taken from a tuberculin skin test site. The CDR3 here is CAGSLELTGGNSPLHF. CDR3 nucleotides: TGTGCCGGCAGCTTGGAATTGACGGGGGGCAATTCACCCCTCCACTTT.